This T cell receptor beta chain was captured by sequencing in a study of response to subunit inactivated influenza vaccine. One entry per CDR3 protein results from TCRdb running MiXCR on the RT-PCR reads. This repertoire shows around 650,000 distinct CDR3 sequences, around 16% found once; its top ten account for approximately 10%. Study results and limitations: After each seasonal influenza vaccination, few new T cells are recruited, the authors suggested.

A remark on this clonotype: Its antigen is still unknown.

The sequenced sample was PBMCs from blood, obtained less than 13 days after vaccination. The source of this sequence is a man in his fifties who received an inactivated influenza vaccine.

The CDR3 DNA sequence: TGTGCCAGCACGCTCGGGCGGCCGAACACTGAAGCTTTCTTT. Protein product: CASTLGRPNTEAFF. V usage is TRBV6-2 or TRBV6-3 and J usage is TRBJ1-1; D is unresolved. Germline CDR1 MNHEY, CDR2 SVGEGT. The V end was cut by 7 bases, the J end by 1 base, with 13 bases between. The CDR3 spans 14 residues.